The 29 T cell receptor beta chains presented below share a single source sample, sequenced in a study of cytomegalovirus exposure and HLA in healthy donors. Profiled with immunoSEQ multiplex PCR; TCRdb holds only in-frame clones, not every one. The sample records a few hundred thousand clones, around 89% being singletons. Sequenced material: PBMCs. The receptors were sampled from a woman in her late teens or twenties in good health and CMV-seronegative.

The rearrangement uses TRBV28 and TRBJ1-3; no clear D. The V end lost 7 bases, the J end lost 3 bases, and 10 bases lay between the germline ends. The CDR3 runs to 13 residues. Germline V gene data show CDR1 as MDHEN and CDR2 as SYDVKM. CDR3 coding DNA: TGTGCCAGCACTACCTCGTATGGAAACACCATATATTTT. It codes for CASTTSYGNTIYF.

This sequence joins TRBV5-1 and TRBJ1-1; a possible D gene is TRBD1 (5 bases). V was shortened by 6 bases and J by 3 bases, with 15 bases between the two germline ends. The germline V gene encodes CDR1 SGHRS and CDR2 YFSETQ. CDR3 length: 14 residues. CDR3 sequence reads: CASIRGGVDTEAFF. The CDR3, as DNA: TGCGCCAGCATCCGGGGGGGAGTCGACACTGAAGCTTTCTTT.

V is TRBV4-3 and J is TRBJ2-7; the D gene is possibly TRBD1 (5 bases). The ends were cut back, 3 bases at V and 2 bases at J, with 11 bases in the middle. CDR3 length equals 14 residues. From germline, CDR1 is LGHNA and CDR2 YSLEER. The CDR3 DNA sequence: TGCGCCAGCAGCCAGGAGACAGCTGCCTACGAGCAGTACTTC. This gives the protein CASSQETAAYEQYF.

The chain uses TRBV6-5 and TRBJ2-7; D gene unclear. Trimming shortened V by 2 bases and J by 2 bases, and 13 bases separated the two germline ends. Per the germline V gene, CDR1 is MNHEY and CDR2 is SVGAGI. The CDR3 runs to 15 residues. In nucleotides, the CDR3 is TGTGCCAGCAGTTACGAGGAATCACGCACCTACGAGCAGTACTTC. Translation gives CASSYEESRTYEQYF.

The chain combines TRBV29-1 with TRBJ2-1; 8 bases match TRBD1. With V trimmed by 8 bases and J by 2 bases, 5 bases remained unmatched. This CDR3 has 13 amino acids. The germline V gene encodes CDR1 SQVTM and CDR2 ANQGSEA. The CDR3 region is CSSSRGPYNEQFF. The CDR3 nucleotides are TGCAGCTCAAGCAGGGGGCCCTACAATGAGCAGTTCTTC.

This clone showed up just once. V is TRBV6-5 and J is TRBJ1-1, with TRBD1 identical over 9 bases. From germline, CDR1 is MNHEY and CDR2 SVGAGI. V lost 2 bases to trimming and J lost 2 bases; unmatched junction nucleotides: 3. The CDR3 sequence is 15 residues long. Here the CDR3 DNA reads TGTGCCAGCAGTTACCAGGGACAGGGAAACACTGAAGCTTTCTTT. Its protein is CASSYQGQGNTEAFF.

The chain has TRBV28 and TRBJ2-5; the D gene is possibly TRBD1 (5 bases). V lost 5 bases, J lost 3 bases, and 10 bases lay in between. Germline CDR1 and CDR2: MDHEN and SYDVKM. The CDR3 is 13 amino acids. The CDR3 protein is CASSSRQKETQYF. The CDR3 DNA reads TGTGCCAGCAGTAGCAGACAGAAAGAGACCCAGTACTTC.

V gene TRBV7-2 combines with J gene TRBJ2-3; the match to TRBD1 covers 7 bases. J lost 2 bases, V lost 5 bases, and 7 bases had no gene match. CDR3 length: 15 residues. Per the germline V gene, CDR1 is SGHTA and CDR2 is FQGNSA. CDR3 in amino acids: CASSRGTDITDTQYF. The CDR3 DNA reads TGTGCCAGCAGCCGTGGGACAGATATCACAGATACGCAGTATTTT.

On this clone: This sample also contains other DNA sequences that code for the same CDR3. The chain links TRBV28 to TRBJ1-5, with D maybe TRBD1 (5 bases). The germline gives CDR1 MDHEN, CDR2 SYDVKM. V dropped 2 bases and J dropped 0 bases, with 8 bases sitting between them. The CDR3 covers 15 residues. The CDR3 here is CASSLVGRSNQPQHF. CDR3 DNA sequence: TGTGCCAGCAGTTTAGTGGGGCGTAGCAATCAGCCCCAGCATTTT.

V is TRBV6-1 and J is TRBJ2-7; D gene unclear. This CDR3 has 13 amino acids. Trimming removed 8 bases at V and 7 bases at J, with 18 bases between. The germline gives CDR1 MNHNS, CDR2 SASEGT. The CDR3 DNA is TGTGCCAGCGGCGGAGTTGGGTTTAGGGAGCAGTACGTC. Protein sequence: CASGGVGFREQYV.

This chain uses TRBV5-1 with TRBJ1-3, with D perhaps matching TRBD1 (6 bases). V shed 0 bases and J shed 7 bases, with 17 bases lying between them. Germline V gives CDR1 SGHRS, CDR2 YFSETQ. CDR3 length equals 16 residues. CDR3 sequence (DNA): TGCGCCAGCAGCTTGGAACAGGGTATGGCACGCAACACCATATATTTT. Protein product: CASSLEQGMARNTIYF.

CDR3 sequence: CASSHTEDDRENYGYTF. As DNA, the CDR3 is TGTGCCAGCAGCCACACTGAGGACGACAGGGAAAACTATGGCTACACCTTC. V gene TRBV13 combines with J gene TRBJ1-2; the match to TRBD1 covers 7 bases. The CDR3 is 17 residues long. Trimming at V came to 5 bases and at J to 2 bases, leaving 14 bases not matched to a gene. Germline V gene lookup returns CDR1 PRHDT and CDR2 FYEKMQ (reference sequence).

The CDR3 sequence is CASINDPLVRAFF. Written as DNA, the CDR3 is TGTGCCAGCATTAATGACCCACTCGTCAGGGCTTTCTTT. The chain joins TRBV6-6 to TRBJ1-1; D not resolved. The CDR3 has 13 amino acids. Deletions cut 7 bases from V and 11 bases from J, with 20 bases between. The germline V gene has CDR1 MNHNY and CDR2 SVGAGI (reference sequence).

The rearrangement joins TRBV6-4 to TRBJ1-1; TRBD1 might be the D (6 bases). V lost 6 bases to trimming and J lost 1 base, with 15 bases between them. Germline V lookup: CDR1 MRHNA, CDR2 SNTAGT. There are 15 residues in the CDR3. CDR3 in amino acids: CASSPTRQENTEAFF. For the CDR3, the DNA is TGTGCCAGCAGCCCCACCCGACAGGAGAACACTGAAGCTTTCTTT.

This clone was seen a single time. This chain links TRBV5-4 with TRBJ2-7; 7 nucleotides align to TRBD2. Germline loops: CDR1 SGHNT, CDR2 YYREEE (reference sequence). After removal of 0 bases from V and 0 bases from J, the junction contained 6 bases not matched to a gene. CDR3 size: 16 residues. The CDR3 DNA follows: TGTGCCAGCAGCTTGGTCGAGGGACTACTCTCCTACGAGCAGTACTTC. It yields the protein CASSLVEGLLSYEQYF.

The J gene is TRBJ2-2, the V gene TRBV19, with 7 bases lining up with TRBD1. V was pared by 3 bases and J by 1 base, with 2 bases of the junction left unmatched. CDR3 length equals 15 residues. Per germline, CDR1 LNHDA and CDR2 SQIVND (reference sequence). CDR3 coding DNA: TGTGCCAGTAGTATGAACAGGGGGAACACCGGGGAGCTGTTTTTT. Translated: CASSMNRGNTGELFF.

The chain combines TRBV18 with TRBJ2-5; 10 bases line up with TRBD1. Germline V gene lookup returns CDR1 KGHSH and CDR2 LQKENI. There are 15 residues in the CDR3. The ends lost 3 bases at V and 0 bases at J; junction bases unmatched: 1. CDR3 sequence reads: CASSPGTGDQETQYF. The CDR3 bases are TGTGCCAGCTCACCGGGGACAGGGGACCAAGAGACCCAGTACTTC.

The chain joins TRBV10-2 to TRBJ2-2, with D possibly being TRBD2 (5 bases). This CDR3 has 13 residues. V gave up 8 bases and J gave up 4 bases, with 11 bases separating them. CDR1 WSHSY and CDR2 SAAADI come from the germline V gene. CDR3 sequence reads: CASPGEGTGELFF. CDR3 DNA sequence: TGCGCCAGCCCCGGGGAAGGCACCGGGGAGCTGTTTTTT.

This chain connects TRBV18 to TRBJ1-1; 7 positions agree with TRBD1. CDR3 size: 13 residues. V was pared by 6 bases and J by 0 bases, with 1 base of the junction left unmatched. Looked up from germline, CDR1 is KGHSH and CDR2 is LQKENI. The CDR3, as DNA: TGTGCCAGCTCGGGACAGTTGAACACTGAAGCTTTCTTT. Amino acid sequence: CASSGQLNTEAFF.

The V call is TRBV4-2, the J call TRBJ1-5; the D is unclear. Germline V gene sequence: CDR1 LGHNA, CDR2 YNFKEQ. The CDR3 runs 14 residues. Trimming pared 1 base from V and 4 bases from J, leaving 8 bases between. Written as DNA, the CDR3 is TGTGCCAGCAGCCAAGTCGGAGAAAATCAGCCCCAGCATTTT. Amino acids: CASSQVGENQPQHF.

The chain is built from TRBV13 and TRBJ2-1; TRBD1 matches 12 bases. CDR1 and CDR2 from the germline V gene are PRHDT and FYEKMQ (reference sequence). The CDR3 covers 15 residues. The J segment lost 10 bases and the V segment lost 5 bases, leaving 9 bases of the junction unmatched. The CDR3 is CASSPPGQGAGEQFF. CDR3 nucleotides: TGTGCCAGCAGCCCCCCGGGACAGGGGGCGGGGGAGCAGTTCTTC.

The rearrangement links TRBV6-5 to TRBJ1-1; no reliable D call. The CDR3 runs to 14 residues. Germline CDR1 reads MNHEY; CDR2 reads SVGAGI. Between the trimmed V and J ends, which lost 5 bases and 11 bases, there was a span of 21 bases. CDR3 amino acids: CASSRNRVEGRAFF. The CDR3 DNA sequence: TGTGCCAGCAGTCGTAATCGGGTGGAGGGTCGGGCTTTCTTT.

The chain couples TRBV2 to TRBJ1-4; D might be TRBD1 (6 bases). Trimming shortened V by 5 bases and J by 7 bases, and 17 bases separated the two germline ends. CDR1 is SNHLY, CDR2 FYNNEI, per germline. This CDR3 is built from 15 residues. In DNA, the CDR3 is TGTGCCAGCAGTTATACAGGGACCACAGGTGAAAAACTGTTTTTT. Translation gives CASSYTGTTGEKLFF.

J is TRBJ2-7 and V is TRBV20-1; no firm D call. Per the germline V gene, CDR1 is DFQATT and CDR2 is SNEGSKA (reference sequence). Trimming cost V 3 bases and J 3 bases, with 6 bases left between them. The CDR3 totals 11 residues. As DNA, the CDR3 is TGCAGTGCTAGTAGTTACTACGAGCAGTACTTC. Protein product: CSASSYYEQYF.

This CDR3 is CASSEMGLESYGYTF. The CDR3 nucleotides read TGTGCCAGCAGTGAAATGGGGCTAGAGTCATATGGCTACACCTTC. V gene TRBV6-1 combines with J gene TRBJ1-2, with D possibly matching TRBD1 (5 bases). CDR1 is MNHNS, CDR2 SASEGT, per germline. Between the trimmed V and J ends, which lost 2 bases and 5 bases, there was a span of 15 bases. This CDR3 region has 15 residues.

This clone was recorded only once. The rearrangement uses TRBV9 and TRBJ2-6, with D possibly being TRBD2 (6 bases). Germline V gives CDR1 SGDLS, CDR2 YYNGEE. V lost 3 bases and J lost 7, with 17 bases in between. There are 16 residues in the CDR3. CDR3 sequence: CASSDRGTSGANVLTF. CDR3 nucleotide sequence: TGTGCCAGCAGCGACCGGGGGACTTCCGGAGCCAACGTCCTGACTTTC. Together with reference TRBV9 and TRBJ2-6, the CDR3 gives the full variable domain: DSGVTQTPKHLITATGQRVTLRCSPRSGDLSVYWYQQSLDQGLQFLIQYYNGEERAKGNILERFSAQQFPDLHSELNLSSLELGDSALYFCASSDRGTSGANVLTFGAGSRLTVL.

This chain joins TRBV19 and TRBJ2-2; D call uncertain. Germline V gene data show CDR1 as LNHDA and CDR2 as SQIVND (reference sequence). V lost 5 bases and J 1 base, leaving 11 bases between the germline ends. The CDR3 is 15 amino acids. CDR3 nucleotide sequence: TGTGCCAGTAGTTCCGGTACCCTGAACACCGGGGAGCTGTTTTTT. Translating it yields CASSSGTLNTGELFF.

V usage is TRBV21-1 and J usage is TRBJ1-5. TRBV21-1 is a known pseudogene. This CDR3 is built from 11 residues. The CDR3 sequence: CASWGDQPQHF. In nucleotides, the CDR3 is TGTGCCAGTTGGGGGGATCAGCCCCAGCATTTT.

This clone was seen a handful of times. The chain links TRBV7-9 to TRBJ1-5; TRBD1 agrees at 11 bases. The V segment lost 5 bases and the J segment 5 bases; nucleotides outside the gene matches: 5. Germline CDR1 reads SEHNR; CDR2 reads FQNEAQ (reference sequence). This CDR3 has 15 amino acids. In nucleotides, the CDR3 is TGTGCCAGCAGCCCCGGGGGACAGGGGGATCAGCCCCAGCATTTT. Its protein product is CASSPGGQGDQPQHF.